This TCR beta chain was found in a study of PD-1 blockade in classical Hodgkin lymphoma. Study-wide results and limits: It was among complete responders that baseline diversity resembled that of newly diagnosed patients.

Using immunoSEQ multiplex PCR, the repertoire was profiled, and TCRdb retains in-frame clones only, with some absent. The sample lists tens of thousands of clones; 80% to 90% were seen once. No patient escaped relapse after autologous stem cell transplantation, and brentuximab vedotin exposure varied. A single count supports this clone. Its antigen is unidentified. In germline, CDR1 is KGHSH, CDR2 LQKENI. The CDR3 contains 12 residues. The germline V and J ends were trimmed by 0 bases and 8 bases, with 7 bases remaining between them. The sequencing here drew on peripheral blood mononuclear cells (PBMCs), taken before the second cycle of nivolumab. This receptor was identified in a human donor with classical Hodgkin lymphoma. V is TRBV18 and J is TRBJ1-1; perhaps TRBD1 as D (5 bases). The CDR3 spells CASSPPGREAFF. The CDR3 nucleotides read TGTGCCAGCTCACCACCGGGGCGGGAAGCTTTCTTT. Drawing the rest from reference TRBV18 and TRBJ1-1, the complete variable domain is NAGVMQNPRHLVRRRGQEARLRCSPMKGHSHVYWYRQLPEEGLKFMVYLQKENIIDESGMPKERFSAEFPKEGPSILRIQQVVRGDSAAYFCASSPPGREAFFGQGTRLTVV.